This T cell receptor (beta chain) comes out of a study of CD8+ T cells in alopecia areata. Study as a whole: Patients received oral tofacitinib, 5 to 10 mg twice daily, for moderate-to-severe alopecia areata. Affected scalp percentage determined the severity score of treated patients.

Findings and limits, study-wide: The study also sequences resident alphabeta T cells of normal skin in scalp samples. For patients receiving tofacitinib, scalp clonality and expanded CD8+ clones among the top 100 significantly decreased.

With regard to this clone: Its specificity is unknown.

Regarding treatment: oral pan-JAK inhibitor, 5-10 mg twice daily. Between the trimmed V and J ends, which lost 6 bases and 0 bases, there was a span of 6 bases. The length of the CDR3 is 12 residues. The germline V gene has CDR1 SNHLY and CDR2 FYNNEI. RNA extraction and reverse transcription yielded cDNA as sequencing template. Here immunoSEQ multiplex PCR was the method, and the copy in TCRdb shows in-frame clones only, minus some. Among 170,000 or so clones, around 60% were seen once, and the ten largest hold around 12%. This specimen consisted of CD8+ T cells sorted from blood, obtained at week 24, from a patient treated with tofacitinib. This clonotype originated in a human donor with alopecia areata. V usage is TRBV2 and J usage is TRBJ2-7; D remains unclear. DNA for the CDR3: TGTGCCAGCAGCCCCACCTCCTACGAGCAGTACTTC. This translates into CASSPTSYEQYF. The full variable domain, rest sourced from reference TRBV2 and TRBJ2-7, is EPEVTQTPSHQVTQMGQEVILRCVPISNHLYFYWYRQILGQKVEFLVSFYNNEISEKSEIFDDQFSVERPDGSNFTLKIRSTKLEDSAMYFCASSPTSYEQYFGPGTRLTVT.